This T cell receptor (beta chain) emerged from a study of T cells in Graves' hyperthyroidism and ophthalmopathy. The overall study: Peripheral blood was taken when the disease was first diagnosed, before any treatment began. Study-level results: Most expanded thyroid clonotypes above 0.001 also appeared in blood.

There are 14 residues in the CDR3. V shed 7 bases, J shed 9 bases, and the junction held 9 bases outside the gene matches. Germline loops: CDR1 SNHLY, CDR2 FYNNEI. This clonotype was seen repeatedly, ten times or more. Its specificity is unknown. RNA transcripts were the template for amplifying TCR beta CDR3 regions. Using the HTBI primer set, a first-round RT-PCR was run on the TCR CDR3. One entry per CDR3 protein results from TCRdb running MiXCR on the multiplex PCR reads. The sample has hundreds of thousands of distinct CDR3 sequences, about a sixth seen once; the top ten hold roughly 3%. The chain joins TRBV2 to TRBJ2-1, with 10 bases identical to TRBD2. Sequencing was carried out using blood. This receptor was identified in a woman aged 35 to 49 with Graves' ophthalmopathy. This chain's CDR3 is CASTVERGGFEQFF. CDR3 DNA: TGTGCCAGCACGGTCGAGCGGGGGGGCTTTGAGCAGTTCTTC.